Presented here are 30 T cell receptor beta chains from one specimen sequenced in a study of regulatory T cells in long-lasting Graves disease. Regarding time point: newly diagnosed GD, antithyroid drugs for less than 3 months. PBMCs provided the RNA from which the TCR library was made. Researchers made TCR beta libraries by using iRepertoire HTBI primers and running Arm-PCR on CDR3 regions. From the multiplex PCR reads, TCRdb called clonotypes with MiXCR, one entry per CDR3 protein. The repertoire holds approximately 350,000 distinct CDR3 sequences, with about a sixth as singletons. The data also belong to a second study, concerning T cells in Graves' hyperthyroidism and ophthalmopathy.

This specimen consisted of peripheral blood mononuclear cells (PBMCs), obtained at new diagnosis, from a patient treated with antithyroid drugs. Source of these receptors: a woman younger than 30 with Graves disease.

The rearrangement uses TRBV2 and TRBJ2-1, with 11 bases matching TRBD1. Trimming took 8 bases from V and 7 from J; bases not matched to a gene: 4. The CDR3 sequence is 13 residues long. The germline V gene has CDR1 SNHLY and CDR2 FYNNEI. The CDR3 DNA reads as TGTGCCAGCGGGACAGGGGGTAATAATGAGCAGTTCTTC. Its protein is CASGTGGNNEQFF.

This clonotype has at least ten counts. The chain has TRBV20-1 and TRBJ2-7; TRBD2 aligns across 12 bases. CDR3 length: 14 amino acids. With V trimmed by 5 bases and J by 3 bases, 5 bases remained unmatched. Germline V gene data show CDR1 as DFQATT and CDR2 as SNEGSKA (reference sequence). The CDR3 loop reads CSARLAGEVYEQYF. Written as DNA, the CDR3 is TGCAGTGCTCGACTAGCGGGAGAGGTCTACGAGCAGTACTTC.

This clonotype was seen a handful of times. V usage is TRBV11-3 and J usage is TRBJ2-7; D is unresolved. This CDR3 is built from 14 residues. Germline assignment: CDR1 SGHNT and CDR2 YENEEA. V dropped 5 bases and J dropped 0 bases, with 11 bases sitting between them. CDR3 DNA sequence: TGTGCCAGCAGCGCAAGGACGGGCTCCTACGAGCAGTACTTC. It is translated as CASSARTGSYEQYF.

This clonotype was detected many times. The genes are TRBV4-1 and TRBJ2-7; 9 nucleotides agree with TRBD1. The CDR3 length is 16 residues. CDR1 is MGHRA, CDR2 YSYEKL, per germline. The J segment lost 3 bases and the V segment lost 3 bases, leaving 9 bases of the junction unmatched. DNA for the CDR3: TGCGCCAGCAGCCAGTTACCGGGACAGGGTATCTACGAGCAGTACTTC. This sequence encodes CASSQLPGQGIYEQYF.

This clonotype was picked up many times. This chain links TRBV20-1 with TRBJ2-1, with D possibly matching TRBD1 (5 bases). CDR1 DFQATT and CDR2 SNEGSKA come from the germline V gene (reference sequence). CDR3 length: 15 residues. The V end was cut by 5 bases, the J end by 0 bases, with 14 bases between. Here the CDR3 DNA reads TGCAGTGCTTCCAGGGTGGGAAGCTCCTACAATGAGCAGTTCTTC. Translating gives CSASRVGSSYNEQFF.

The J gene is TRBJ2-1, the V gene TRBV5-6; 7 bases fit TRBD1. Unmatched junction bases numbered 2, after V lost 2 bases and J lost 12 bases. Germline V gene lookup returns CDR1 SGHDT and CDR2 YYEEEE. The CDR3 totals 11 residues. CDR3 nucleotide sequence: TGTGCCAGCAGCTTAGGGGGCCCGCAGTTCTTC. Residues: CASSLGGPQFF.

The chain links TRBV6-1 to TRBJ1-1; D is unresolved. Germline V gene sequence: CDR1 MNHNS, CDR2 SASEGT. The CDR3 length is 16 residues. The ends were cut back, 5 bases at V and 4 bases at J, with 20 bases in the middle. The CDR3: CASSSSRMRWGTEAFF. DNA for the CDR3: TGTGCCAGCAGTAGCTCCCGAATGAGGTGGGGCACTGAAGCTTTCTTT.

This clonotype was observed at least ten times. The CDR3 reads CASSYGGSRNEQYF. The CDR3 bases are TGTGCCAGCAGTTATGGTGGGAGTAGGAACGAGCAGTACTTC. J is TRBJ2-7 and V is TRBV6-5; weak D call: TRBD2 (5 bases). Germline lookup yields CDR1 MNHEY and CDR2 SVGAGI. Trimming shortened V by 3 bases and J by 5 bases, and 14 bases separated the two germline ends. This CDR3 has 14 residues.

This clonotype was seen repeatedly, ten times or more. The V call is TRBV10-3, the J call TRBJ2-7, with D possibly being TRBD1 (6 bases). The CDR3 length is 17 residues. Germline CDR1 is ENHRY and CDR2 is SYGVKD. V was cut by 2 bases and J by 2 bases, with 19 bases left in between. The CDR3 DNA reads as TGTGCCATCAGTGAGGCATTGACAGGAGCCCAAGCCTACGAGCAGTACTTC. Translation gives CAISEALTGAQAYEQYF.

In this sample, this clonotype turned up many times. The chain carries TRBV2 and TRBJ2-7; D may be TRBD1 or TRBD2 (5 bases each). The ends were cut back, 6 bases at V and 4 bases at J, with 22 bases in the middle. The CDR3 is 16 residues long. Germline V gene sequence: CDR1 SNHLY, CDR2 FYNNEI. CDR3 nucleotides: TGTGCCAGCAGCGGAACCCCTTCGGGGAAGGGGTACGAGCAGTACTTC. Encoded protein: CASSGTPSGKGYEQYF.

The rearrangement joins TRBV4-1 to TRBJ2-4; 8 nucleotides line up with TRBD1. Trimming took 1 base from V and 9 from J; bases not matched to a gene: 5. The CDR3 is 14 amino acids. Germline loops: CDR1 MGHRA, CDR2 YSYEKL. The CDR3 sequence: CASSQAGGGRIQYF. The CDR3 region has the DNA TGCGCCAGCAGCCAAGCAGGGGGCGGCCGCATTCAGTACTTC.

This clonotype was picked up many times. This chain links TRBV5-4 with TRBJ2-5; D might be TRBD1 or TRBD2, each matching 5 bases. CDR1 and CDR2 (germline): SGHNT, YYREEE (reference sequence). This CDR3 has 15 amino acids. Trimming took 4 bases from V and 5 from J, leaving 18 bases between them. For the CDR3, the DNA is TGTGCCAGCAGCCCGAACGTAGGGGACGGGGAGACCCAGTACTTC. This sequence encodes CASSPNVGDGETQYF.

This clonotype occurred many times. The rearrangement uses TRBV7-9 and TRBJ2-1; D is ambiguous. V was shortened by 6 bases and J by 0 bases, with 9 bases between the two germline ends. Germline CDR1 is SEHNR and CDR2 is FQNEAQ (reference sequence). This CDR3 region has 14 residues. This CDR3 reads CASRSNSSYNEQFF. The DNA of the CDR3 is TGTGCCAGCAGGAGTAATAGCTCCTACAATGAGCAGTTCTTC.

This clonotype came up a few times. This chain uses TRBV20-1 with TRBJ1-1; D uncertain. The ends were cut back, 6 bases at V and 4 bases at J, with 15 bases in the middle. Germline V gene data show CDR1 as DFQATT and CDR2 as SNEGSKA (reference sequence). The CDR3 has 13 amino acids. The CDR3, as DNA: TGCAGTGCAGACGACCCTACCACCACTGAAGCTTTCTTT. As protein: CSADDPTTTEAFF.

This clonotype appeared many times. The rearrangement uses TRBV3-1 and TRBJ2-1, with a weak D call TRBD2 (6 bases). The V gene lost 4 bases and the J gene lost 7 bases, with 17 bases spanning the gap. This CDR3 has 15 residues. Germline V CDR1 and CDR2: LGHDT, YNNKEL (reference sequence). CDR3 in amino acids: CASSRGAGTSNEQFF. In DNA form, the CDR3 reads TGTGCCAGCAGCCGAGGGGCGGGAACATCAAATGAGCAGTTCTTC.

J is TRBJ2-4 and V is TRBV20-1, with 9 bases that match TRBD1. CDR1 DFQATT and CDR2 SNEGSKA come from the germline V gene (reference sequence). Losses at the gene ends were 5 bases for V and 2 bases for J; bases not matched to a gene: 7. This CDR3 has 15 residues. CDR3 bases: TGCAGTGCTTCCGGGGACAGGGCTACCAAAAACATTCAGTACTTC. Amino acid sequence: CSASGDRATKNIQYF.

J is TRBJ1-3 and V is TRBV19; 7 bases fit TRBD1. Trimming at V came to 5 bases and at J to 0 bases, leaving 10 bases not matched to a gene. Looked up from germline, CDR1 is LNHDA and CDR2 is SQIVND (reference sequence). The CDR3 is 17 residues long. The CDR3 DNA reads TGTGCCAGTAGTGCGCAGGGGGAAATCCTCTCTGGAAACACCATATATTTT. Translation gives CASSAQGEILSGNTIYF. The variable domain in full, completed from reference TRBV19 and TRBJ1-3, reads DGGITQSPKYLFRKEGQNVTLSCEQNLNHDAMYWYRQDPGQGLRLIYYSQIVNDFQKGDIAEGYSVSREKKESFPLTVTSAQKNPTAFYLCASSAQGEILSGNTIYFGEGSWLTVV.

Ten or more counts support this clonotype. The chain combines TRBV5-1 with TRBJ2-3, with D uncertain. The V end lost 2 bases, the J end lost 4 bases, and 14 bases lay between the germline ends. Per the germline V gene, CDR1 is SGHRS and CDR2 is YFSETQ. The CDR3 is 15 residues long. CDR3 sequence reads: CASSFGTSSPDTQYF. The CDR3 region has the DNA TGCGCCAGCAGCTTTGGAACATCCAGCCCAGATACGCAGTATTTT.

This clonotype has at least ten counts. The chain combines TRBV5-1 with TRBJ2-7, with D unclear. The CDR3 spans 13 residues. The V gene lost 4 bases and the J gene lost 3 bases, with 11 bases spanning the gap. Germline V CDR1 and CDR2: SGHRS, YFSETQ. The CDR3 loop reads CASSATPIYEQYF. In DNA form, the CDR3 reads TGCGCCAGCAGCGCTACCCCAATCTACGAGCAGTACTTC.

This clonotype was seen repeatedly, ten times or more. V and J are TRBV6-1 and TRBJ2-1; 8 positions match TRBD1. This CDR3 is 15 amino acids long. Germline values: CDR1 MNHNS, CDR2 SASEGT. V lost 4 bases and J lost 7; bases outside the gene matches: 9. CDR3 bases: TGTGCCAGCAGTGCCAGGAGACAGGGGATTAATGAGCAGTTCTTC. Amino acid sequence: CASSARRQGINEQFF.

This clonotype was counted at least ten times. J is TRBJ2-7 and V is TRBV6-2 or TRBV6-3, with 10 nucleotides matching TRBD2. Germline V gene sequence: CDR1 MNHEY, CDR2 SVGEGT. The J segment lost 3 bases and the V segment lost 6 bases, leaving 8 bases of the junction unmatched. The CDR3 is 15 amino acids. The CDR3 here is CASRDLAGENYEQYF. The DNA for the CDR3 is TGTGCCAGCAGAGACCTAGCGGGAGAGAACTACGAGCAGTACTTC.

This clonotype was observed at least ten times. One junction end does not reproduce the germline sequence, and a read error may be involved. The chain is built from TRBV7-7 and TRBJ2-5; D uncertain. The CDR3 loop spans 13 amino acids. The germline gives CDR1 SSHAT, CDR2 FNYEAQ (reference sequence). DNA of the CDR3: TGTGCTAGCAGCTTACATAGGGAAGAGACCCAGTACTTC. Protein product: CASSLHREETQYF.

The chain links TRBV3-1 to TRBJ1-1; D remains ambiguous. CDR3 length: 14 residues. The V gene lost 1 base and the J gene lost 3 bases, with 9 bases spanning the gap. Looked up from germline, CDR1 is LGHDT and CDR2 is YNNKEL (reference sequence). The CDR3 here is CASSQATRDTEAFF. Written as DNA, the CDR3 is TGTGCCAGCAGCCAAGCGACCCGCGACACTGAAGCTTTCTTT. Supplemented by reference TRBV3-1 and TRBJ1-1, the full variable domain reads DTAVSQTPKYLVTQMGNDKSIKCEQNLGHDTMYWYKQDSKKFLKIMFSYNNKELIINETVPNRFSPKSPDKAHLNLHINSLELGDSAVYFCASSQATRDTEAFFGQGTRLTVV.

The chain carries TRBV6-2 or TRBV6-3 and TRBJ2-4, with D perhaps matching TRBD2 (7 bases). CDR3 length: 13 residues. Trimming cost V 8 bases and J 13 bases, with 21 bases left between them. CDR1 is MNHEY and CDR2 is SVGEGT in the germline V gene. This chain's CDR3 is CASGGAEYNEQYF. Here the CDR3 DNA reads TGTGCCAGCGGGGGGGCGGAGTACAATGAGCAGTACTTC.

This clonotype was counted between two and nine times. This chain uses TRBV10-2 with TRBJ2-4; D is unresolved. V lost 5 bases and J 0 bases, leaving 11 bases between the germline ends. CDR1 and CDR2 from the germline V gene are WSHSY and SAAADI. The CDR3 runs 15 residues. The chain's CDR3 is CASSFHDLAKNIQYF. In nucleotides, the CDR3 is TGCGCCAGCAGTTTCCATGATCTAGCCAAAAACATTCAGTACTTC.

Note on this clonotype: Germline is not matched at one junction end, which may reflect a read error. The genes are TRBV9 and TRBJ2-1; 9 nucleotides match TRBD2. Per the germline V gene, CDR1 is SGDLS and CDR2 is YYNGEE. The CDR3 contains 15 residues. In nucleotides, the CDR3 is TGTGCCAGCGGCGTAGGTGCTAGCGGGATGGGCGAGCAGTTCTTC. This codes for CASGVGASGMGEQFF.

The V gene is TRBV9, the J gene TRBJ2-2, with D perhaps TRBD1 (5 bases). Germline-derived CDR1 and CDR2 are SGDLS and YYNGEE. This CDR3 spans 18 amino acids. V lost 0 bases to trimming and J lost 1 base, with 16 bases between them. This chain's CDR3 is CASSVAYRTGKNTGELFF. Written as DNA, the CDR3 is TGTGCCAGCAGCGTAGCGTACAGGACGGGCAAGAACACCGGGGAGCTGTTTTTT.

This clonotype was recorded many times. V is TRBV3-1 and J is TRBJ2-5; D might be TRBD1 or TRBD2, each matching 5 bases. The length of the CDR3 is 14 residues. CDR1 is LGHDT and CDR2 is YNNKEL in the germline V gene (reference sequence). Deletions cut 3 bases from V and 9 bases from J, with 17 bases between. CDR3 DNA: TGTGCCAGCAGCCAGGCGACGGGGCTGGAGGCCCAGTACTTC. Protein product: CASSQATGLEAQYF.

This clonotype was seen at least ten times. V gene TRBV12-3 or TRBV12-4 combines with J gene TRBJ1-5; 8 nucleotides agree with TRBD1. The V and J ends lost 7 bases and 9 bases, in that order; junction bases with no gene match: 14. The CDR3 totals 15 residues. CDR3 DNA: TGTGCCAGCAACGATATACAGGGGGAAAAGGCGCCCCAGCATTTT. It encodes CASNDIQGEKAPQHF.

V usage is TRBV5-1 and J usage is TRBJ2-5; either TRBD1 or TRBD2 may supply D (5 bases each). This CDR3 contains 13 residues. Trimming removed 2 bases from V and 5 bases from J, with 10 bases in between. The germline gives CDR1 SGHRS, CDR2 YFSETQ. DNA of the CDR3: TGCGCCAGCAGCTTACGGGACGAGGAGACCCAGTACTTC. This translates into CASSLRDEETQYF.